This entry is about one T cell receptor (beta chain). Its antigen target is currently unknown. No clone much larger than this one lies a single base away; base qualities are absent. The data were obtained in a study of shared clonotypes between healthy human individuals (TCRdb year 2020). General notes on the study: The cohort included a few men and two women between 18 and 49 years of age. For each donor, three plates each were used for CD4 naive and CD4 memory, two plates were used for CD8 naive, and one plate was used for CD8 memory. To estimate repertoire size and how much clonotypes are shared between individuals, the study performed deep sequencing of blood TCR repertoires from roughly five healthy adults. To increase sequencing depth and limit assay-specific biases, different laboratories used diverse techniques to prepare libraries and sequence TCR repertoires. Per donor, leukapheresis produced somewhere between about 0.85 and 9.5 billion PBMCs.

TCR CDR3 regions were amplified from genomic DNA by multiplex PCR using the deep immunoSEQ assay. For each cell subset, the extracted genomic DNA was distributed evenly across all wells of several immunoSEQ 96-well plates, and each plate served as one replicate. For sorted subsets, each replicate PCR was loaded with around 220 ng genomic DNA, equivalent to 25,000 to 35,000 T cell genomes. Purified libraries were measured with a Qubit 3.0 fluorometer, size-checked on a Bioanalyzer 2100, and measured again with the KAPA Library Quantification kit. A separate single-read 150-cycle Illumina NextSeq 550 flow cell was used to sequence each immunoSEQ 96-well plate. Regarding the original processing steps: Because only junctional sequences without quality scores were contained in the immunoSEQ output, filtering matching that applied to full-length reads could not be performed. To assign V/J genes and CDR3, sequences were annotated against IMGT germline references using PyIR, a Python wrapper for IgBLAST v1.9. Reads were filtered out if the reads had weak V/J assignments (E-value above 1e-6), no CDR3, stop codons, out-of-frame junctions, or ambiguous translated residues. V3J clonotypes were defined as sequences sharing an identical inferred V gene, J gene, and CDR3 amino acid sequence. Percentage overlap between repertoires was computed as shared unique clonotypes divided by the size of the smaller repertoire. Three approaches were used to assess repertoire richness: RTK rarefaction, the Chao1 estimator, and Recon v2.1 estimates of unobserved clonotypes. OLGA was used to compute generation probabilities for all TCRbeta clonotypes that the gDNA method yielded from a handful of donors. The immuneACCESS repertoire file appears here via TCRdb, limited to in-frame rearrangements. These files lack a portion of the clones; in checked studies, under half of the deficit traces to unresolved V genes, and the cause of the others is not known. V and J calls and clone size are those listed in that table; D and trimming were worked out from the DNA. The sample has about 1.9 million clones on record, 85% to 95% of them singletons. The ten largest clones add up to more than 1.5% of the sample.

The investigation overall reported the following: Incomplete sequencing was indicated by rarefaction of sorted-subset datasets, despite the large sequencing depth. Pairwise subsampling led to the expectation that sequencing depth would affect the degree of clonotype sharing among donors. Clonotypes shared by all four sorted-subset donors showed higher generation probabilities than non-shared clonotypes. When a few donors were compared, the shared fraction of clonotypes was 5% to 6.5% for naive CD4, approximately 3.3% for naive CD8, 2% to 2.5% for memory CD4, and under 0.5% for memory CD8. Larger estimated clonotype richness was generally found for naive subsets than for memory subsets. Sampling was limited to blood, and TCR repertoires in tissue likely differ from TCR repertoires in blood. Because the study included a small number of donors, the genetic and exposure-history diversity represented was limited.

CD8 naive samples were CD45RO-negative cells positively selected for CCR7, giving a CD45RA+CCR7+ population that excluded TemRA cells. The donors were healthy, HIV-negative adults who had no recently reported acute infections or vaccinations. Every donor was a Caucasian adult residing in Nashville, Tennessee, USA. Blood was obtained by leukapheresis, after which PBMCs were separated by Ficoll-Histopaque density gradient centrifugation and cryopreserved in liquid nitrogen vapor phase. Purity and quantity of every magnetically sorted T cell population were checked by analytical flow cytometry. Genomic DNA was isolated from each sorted fraction and quantified by UV absorbance on a Nanodrop 2000c. The TCR originated in a young man in good health. Some clones in this sample may be carry-over from other donors' samples. The sample consisted of naive CD8+ T cells from PBMCs. Taken with the paper, the label for cell subset or site translates to: CD45RA+CCR7+.

The DNA sequence reads TGCGCCAGCAGCCCCTCTCCCTCGAGACAGGGATTTTCCAGCACTGAAGCTTTCTTT. This translates into CASSPSPSRQGFSSTEAFF. Recombination linked TRBV4-1 to TRBJ1-1, and TRBD1 aligns with 7 junction nucleotides. V trim: 4 bases; J trim: 4 bases; unmatched bases: 21. The germline V gene gives CDR1 as MGHRA and CDR2 as YSYEKL. There are 19 amino acids in the CDR3, from cysteine to phenylalanine inclusive. Just the 57-base CDR3 DNA is kept, in frame starting at base 1.